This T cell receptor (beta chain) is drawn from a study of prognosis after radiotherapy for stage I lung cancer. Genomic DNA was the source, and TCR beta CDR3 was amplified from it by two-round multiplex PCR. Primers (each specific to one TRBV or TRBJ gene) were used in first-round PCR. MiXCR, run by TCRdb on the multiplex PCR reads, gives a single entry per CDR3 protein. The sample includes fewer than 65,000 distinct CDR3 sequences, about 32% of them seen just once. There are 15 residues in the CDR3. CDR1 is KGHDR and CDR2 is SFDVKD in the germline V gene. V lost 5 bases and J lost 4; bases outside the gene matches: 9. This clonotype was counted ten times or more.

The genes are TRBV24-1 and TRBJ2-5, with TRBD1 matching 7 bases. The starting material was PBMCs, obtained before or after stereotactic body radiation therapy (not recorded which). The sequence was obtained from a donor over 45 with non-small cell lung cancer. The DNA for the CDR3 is TGTGCCACCAGTGCCTCACAGGGGACGGGAGAGACCCAGTACTTC. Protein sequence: CATSASQGTGETQYF.